This TCR beta chain was profiled in a study of blood T cell repertoires in COVID-19. About the study: In each case, the material was cDNA or gDNA derived from T cells, B-cell-depleted T cells, or PBMCs.

The CDR3 length is 15 residues. The germline gives CDR1 ENHRY, CDR2 SYGVKD. Trimming stripped 4 bases from V and 5 bases from J, with 17 bases between. The authors' processing: Estimates of nucleated cell counts were drawn from the amplification of reference gene primers. The repertoire was sequenced with immunoSEQ multiplex PCR; TCRdb's copy has only in-frame clones and lacks some. That table is the source of V, J and clone size, and D and trimming were worked out from the DNA. This repertoire shows more than 400,000 clones, approximately 85% found once; its top ten account for 3.2%. The sequence was collected from a human donor in a cohort sampled during active COVID-19. This chain links TRBV10-3 with TRBJ2-5; perhaps TRBD1 as D (6 bases). Sequenced sample: peripheral blood. The DNA of the CDR3 is TGTGCCATCAGTGGCAGCAGAGGGGGTAGCGAGACCCAGTACTTC. Protein sequence: CAISGSRGGSETQYF.